What follows is one T cell receptor beta chain and its context. V lost 5 bases, J lost 10 bases, and 16 bases stayed unmatched. The CDR3 spans 15 residues. Looked up from germline, CDR1 is MNHEY and CDR2 is SVGAGI. This sample was taken from a study of blood T cell repertoires in COVID-19. Study details: The United States, Italy and Spain supplied acute and convalescent COVID-19 samples. T cells, B-cell-depleted T cells, or PBMCs supplied cDNA or gDNA.

The authors' processing: Estimated nucleated cell counts came from reference gene primer amplification. Produced via immunoSEQ multiplex PCR; TCRdb's table is partial and in-frame only. Clone size and the V and J calls come from that table; the DNA yielded D and trimming. The sample records about 410,000 clones, 86% being singletons. This clonotype originated in a woman in her 30s with active or convalescent COVID-19. The V and J genes are TRBV6-5 and TRBJ2-5; 7 bases are a match to TRBD1. The sample taken for sequencing was peripheral blood. The CDR3: CASSTTDRTQGGQYF. CDR3 DNA sequence: TGTGCCAGCAGTACGACGGACAGGACCCAAGGAGGCCAGTACTTC.